This entry lists 18 T cell receptor beta chains sequenced from one sample in a study of vaccination effects on CD4 cells after COVID-19. Culturing for around 10 days preceded CD4+ T cell isolation. Sequencing was performed with immunoSEQ multiplex PCR; in TCRdb, only in-frame clones are kept and a portion is missing. The repertoire consists of 40,000 to 55,000 clones, with around 70% occurring once and the leading ten covering around 7.9%. No antigen is known for these receptors. Sequencing was performed on CD4+ T cells from PBMCs cultured without peptide, taken before COVID-19 vaccination. Source of these receptors: a human donor who had a prior SARS-CoV-2 infection.

This clone was seen only once. The chain carries TRBV2 and TRBJ1-1; D remains ambiguous. V lost 3 bases, J lost 0 bases, and 5 bases lay in between. Germline V lookup: CDR1 SNHLY, CDR2 FYNNEI. There are 13 residues in the CDR3. CDR3 residues: CASSEELNTEAFF. The CDR3, as DNA: TGTGCCAGCAGTGAGGAGTTGAACACTGAAGCTTTCTTT.

The chain uses TRBV4-2 and TRBJ2-1; 11 bases match TRBD2. The CDR3 is made up of 19 amino acids. Germline CDR1 reads LGHNA; CDR2 reads YNFKEQ. With V trimmed by 0 bases and J by 8 bases, 15 bases remained unmatched. CDR3 sequence (DNA): TGTGCCAGCAGCCAAGATCCCTCCACTCTAGCGGGGGGTACGTATGAGCAGTTCTTC. Its translation is CASSQDPSTLAGGTYEQFF.

Concerning this clone: Different DNA sequences within this sample yield the same CDR3. This rearrangement joins TRBV3-1 (or the pseudogene TRBV3-2) to TRBJ1-2; no reliable D call. Germline CDR1 reads LGHDT; CDR2 reads YNNKEL (reference sequence). The CDR3 is 12 amino acids. V lost 3 bases and J 7 bases, leaving 9 bases between the germline ends. CDR3 region: CASSHARGGYTF. The CDR3 DNA reads as TGTGCCAGCAGCCACGCCCGGGGTGGCTACACCTTC.

V gene TRBV2 combines with J gene TRBJ2-3; no reliable D call. Trimming pared 4 bases from V and 5 bases from J, leaving 13 bases between. Germline V CDR1 and CDR2: SNHLY, FYNNEI. This CDR3 has 14 amino acids. CDR3 sequence reads: CASSATRTRDTQYF. CDR3 DNA sequence: TGTGCCAGCAGTGCGACTCGGACCCGAGATACGCAGTATTTT.

The CDR3 sequence: CASSLSPGTGNTIYF. CDR3 in DNA: TGCGCCAGCAGCTTGTCCCCGGGGACTGGAAACACCATATATTTT. This chain uses TRBV5-1 with TRBJ1-3; the D is unclear. Looked up from germline, CDR1 is SGHRS and CDR2 is YFSETQ. This CDR3 contains 15 residues. Trimming took off 1 base at V and 2 bases at J, with 10 bases between the two ends.

There are a few counts of this clone. V and J are TRBV6-5 and TRBJ1-4; 7 bases line up with TRBD1. The length of the CDR3 is 14 residues. CDR1 is MNHEY, CDR2 SVGAGI, per germline. V shed 6 bases and J 0 bases; nucleotides not matched to a gene: 1. This CDR3 is CASRGQTTNEKLFF. CDR3 nucleotides: TGTGCCAGCAGGGGACAGACAACTAATGAAAAACTGTTTTTT.

The rearrangement uses TRBV5-6 and TRBJ1-2; D is undetermined. Per germline, CDR1 SGHDT and CDR2 YYEEEE. V was trimmed by 1 base and J by 0 bases, leaving 13 bases between them. This CDR3 spans 16 amino acids. The CDR3 is CASSLKTSYTNYGYTF. In DNA, the CDR3 is TGTGCCAGCAGCTTGAAGACATCATATACTAACTATGGCTACACCTTC. Filled out from reference TRBV5-6 and TRBJ1-2, the complete variable domain reads DAGVTQSPTHLIKTRGQQVTLRCSPKSGHDTVSWYQQALGQGPQFIFQYYEEEERQRGNFPDRFSGHQFPNYSSELNVNALLLGDSALYLCASSLKTSYTNYGYTFGSGTRLTVV.

The chain employs TRBV4-1 and TRBJ1-2; TRBD1 matches at 8 bases. Germline values: CDR1 MGHRA, CDR2 YSYEKL. This CDR3 contains 16 residues. V shed 1 base, J shed 5 bases, and the junction held 9 bases outside the gene matches. CDR3 sequence: CASSQVGQAHLYGYTF. DNA for the CDR3: TGCGCCAGCAGCCAAGTGGGACAGGCCCATCTTTATGGCTACACCTTC.

The rearrangement joins TRBV5-6 to TRBJ2-7; D might be TRBD1 (5 bases). CDR3 length: 15 residues. V lost 0 bases, J lost 1 base, and 11 bases lay in between. The germline gives CDR1 SGHDT, CDR2 YYEEEE. CDR3 sequence: CASSLGLTVSYEQYF. The CDR3 DNA reads as TGTGCCAGCAGCTTGGGCCTGACAGTATCCTACGAGCAGTACTTC. The complete variable domain, with remaining parts taken from reference TRBV5-6 and TRBJ2-7, reads DAGVTQSPTHLIKTRGQQVTLRCSPKSGHDTVSWYQQALGQGPQFIFQYYEEEERQRGNFPDRFSGHQFPNYSSELNVNALLLGDSALYLCASSLGLTVSYEQYFGPGTRLTVT.

The gene calls are TRBV18 and TRBJ1-1; a possible D gene is TRBD1 (6 bases). Trimming cost V 1 base and J 8 bases, with 20 bases left between them. Per germline, CDR1 KGHSH and CDR2 LQKENI. CDR3 length equals 16 residues. CDR3 nucleotides: TGTGCCAGCTCACCACGGGGGCGCGGGAGCATCAGAGAAGCTTTCTTT. As protein: CASSPRGRGSIREAFF.

The rearrangement uses TRBV5-1 and TRBJ2-7, with 8 bases identical to TRBD2. The CDR3 consists of 16 residues. The V segment lost 4 bases and the J segment 0 bases; nucleotides outside the gene matches: 9. Germline V lookup: CDR1 SGHRS, CDR2 YFSETQ. This CDR3 reads CASSLTSSGFSYEQYF. The CDR3 nucleotides are TGCGCCAGCAGCCTGACCTCTAGCGGGTTCTCCTACGAGCAGTACTTC.

V is TRBV7-3 and J is TRBJ2-7, with D perhaps matching TRBD2 (5 bases). V was cut by 5 bases and J by 7 bases, with 12 bases left in between. The CDR3 consists of 12 residues. In germline, CDR1 is SGHTA, CDR2 FQGTGA. The CDR3: CASSHPRGEQYF. In DNA form, the CDR3 reads TGTGCCAGCAGCCATCCCCGCGGGGAGCAGTACTTC.

The CDR3 region is CASSDLAAYSYNEQFF. The CDR3 coding sequence is TGTGCCAGCAGCGACCTAGCGGCCTACTCCTACAATGAGCAGTTCTTC. This chain links TRBV2 with TRBJ2-1; 7 nucleotides match TRBD2. The germline CDR1 and CDR2 sequences are SNHLY and FYNNEI. V gave up 6 bases and J gave up 0 bases; unmatched junction bases: 8. This CDR3 spans 16 amino acids.

The gene calls are TRBV7-9 and TRBJ1-2, with D possibly TRBD1 on 6 matching bases. This CDR3 spans 13 amino acids. V gave up 1 base and J gave up 9 bases, with 12 bases separating them. Germline-derived CDR1 and CDR2 are SEHNR and FQNEAQ (reference sequence). The CDR3 protein is CASSLDRVYSYTF. In nucleotides, the CDR3 is TGTGCCAGCAGCTTAGACAGGGTTTATAGCTACACCTTC.

The chain combines TRBV27 with TRBJ2-7, with D possibly matching TRBD2 (6 bases). The germline gives CDR1 MNHEY, CDR2 SMNVEV (reference sequence). This CDR3 has 19 amino acids. Trimming shortened V by 2 bases and J by 1 base, and 24 bases separated the two germline ends. CDR3 DNA: TGTGCCAGCAGTTTAAAGCGTACCGGAGGGGCCAACCCATCCTACGAGCAGTACTTC. It is translated as CASSLKRTGGANPSYEQYF.

V is TRBV11-3 and J is TRBJ2-1, with D possibly TRBD2 on 6 matching bases. The V and J ends lost 0 bases and 2 bases respectively, with 17 bases between them. This CDR3 is built from 18 residues. CDR1 is SGHNT, CDR2 YENEEA, per germline. CDR3 sequence reads: CASSLDGVEAGTYNEQFF. For the CDR3, the DNA is TGTGCCAGCAGCTTAGATGGGGTGGAAGCGGGCACCTACAATGAGCAGTTCTTC.

The V call is TRBV2, the J call TRBJ2-7, with 7 bases identical to TRBD1. With V trimmed by 7 bases and J by 5 bases, 8 bases remained unmatched. CDR3 length: 13 residues. Germline CDR1 and CDR2: SNHLY and FYNNEI. The DNA of the CDR3 is TGTGCCAGCAAGAACAGGGGTAGCGACGAGCAGTACTTC. Its translation is CASKNRGSDEQYF.

The chain links TRBV11-2 to TRBJ2-7, with TRBD1 matching 7 bases. Per germline, CDR1 SGHAT and CDR2 FQNNGV. This CDR3 region has 15 residues. The J segment lost 4 bases and the V segment lost 3 bases, leaving 9 bases of the junction unmatched. The CDR3 sequence: CASSLIGTVAYEQYF. The CDR3 nucleotides are TGTGCCAGCAGCTTGATAGGGACAGTAGCTTACGAGCAGTACTTC.